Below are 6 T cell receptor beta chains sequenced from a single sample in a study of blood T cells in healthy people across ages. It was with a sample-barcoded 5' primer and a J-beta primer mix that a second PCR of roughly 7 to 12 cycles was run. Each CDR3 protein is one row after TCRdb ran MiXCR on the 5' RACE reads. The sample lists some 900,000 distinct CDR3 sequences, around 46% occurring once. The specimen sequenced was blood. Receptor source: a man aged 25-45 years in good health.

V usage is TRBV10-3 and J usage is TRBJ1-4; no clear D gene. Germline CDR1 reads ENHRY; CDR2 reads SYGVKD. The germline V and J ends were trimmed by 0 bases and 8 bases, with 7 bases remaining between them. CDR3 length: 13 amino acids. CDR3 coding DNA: TGTGCCATCAGTGAGTCGGCCTCGGAAAAACTGTTTTTT. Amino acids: CAISESASEKLFF.

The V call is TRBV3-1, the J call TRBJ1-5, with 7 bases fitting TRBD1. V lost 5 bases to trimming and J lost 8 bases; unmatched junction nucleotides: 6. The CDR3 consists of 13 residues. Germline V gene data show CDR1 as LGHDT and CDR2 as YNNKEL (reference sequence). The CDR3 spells CASSSGQWEPQHF. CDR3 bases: TGTGCCAGCAGCTCGGGACAGTGGGAGCCCCAGCATTTT.

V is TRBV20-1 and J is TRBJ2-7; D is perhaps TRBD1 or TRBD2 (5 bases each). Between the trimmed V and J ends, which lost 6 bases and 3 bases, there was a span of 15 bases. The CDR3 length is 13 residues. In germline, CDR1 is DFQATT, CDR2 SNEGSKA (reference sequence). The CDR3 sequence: CSAPRGGNYEQYF. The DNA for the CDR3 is TGCAGTGCCCCCCGGGGCGGAAACTACGAGCAGTACTTC.

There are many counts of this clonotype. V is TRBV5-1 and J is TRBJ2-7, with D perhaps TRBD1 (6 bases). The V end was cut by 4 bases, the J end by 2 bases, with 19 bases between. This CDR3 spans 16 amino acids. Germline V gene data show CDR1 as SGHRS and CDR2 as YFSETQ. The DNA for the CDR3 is TGCGCCAGCAGCCAACGGCCCGGACAGATAACCTACGAGCAGTACTTC. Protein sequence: CASSQRPGQITYEQYF.

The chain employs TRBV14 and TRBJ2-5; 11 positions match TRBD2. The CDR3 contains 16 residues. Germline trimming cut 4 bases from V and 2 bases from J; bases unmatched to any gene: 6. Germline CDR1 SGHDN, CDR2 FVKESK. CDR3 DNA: TGTGCCAGCAGCCGCAGACTAGCGGGGCCACAAGAGACCCAGTACTTC. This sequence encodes CASSRRLAGPQETQYF.

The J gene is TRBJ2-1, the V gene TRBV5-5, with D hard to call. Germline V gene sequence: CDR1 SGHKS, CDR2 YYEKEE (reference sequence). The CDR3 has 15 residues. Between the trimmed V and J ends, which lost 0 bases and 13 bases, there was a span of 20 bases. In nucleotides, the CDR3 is TGTGCCAGCAGCTTGGGGAACCAGGCTTACGAGACCCAGTTCTTC. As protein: CASSLGNQAYETQFF.